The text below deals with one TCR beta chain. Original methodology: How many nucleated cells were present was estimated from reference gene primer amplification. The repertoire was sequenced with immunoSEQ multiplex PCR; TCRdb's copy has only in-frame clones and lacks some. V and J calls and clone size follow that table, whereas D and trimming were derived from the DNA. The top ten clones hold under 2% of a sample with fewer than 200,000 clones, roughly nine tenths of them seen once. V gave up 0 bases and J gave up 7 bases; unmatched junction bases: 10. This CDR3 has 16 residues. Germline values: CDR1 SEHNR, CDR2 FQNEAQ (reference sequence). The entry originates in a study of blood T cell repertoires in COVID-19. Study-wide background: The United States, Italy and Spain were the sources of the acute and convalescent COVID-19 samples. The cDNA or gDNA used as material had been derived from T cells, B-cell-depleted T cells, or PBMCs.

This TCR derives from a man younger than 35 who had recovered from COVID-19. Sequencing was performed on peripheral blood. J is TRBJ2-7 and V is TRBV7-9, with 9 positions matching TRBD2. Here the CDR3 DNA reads TGTGCCAGCAGCTTAGCGGGAGTAGCGGGAGTGGGGGAGCAGTACTTC. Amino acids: CASSLAGVAGVGEQYF.